Described below is a single T cell receptor (beta chain) sequence and its context. Original data processing: Quantification of nucleated cells was approximated via reference gene primer amplification. Only in-frame clones appear in the TCRdb table, and some are missing; sequencing was by immunoSEQ multiplex PCR. D and trimming were read from the DNA, whereas the V and J calls and clone size are those reported in that table. Here the sample spans approximately 250,000 clones, approximately 86% being singletons. This entry belongs to a study of blood T cell repertoires in COVID-19. Germline V gene sequence: CDR1 LNHDA, CDR2 SQIVND (reference sequence). Trimming took 3 bases from V and 1 from J; bases not matched to a gene: 5. The CDR3 covers 17 residues.

Source material: peripheral blood. The chain uses TRBV19 and TRBJ2-3; 12 bases are shared with TRBD1. The TCR originated in a man aged 30-40 years with active or convalescent COVID-19. The CDR3 DNA reads as TGTGCCAGTAGTATGATTGGGACAGGGGGCGGCACAGATACGCAGTATTTT. Translating gives CASSMIGTGGGTDTQYF.